A selection of T cell receptor beta chains follows, all from one sample in a study of blood T cell repertoires in COVID-19. Using immunoSEQ multiplex PCR, the repertoire was profiled, and TCRdb retains in-frame clones only, with some absent. Of 31,000 or so clones listed, roughly 90% are singletons. Sequencing used peripheral blood. The source of these receptors is a man in his fifties or sixties with active COVID-19. The CDR3 runs from the conserved cysteine through the conserved F or W. A D gene is named only where the DNA matches it firmly. Size is omitted from some rows. Given values are once, few, many or a class for expanded clones.

J gene | clone size | D gene | V gene | CDR3 protein | CDR3 DNA
TRBJ2-7 | once | TRBD1 | TRBV15 | CATSRDPGQGQVYF | TGTGCCACCAGCAGAGATCCGGGACAGGGGCAGGTCTACTTC
TRBJ1-1 | . | TRBD1 | TRBV11-3 | CASSPGQGTFF | TGTGCCAGCAGCCCAGGACAGGGCACTTTCTTT
TRBJ1-1 | . | . | TRBV5-4 | CASSFGSGEAFF | TGTGCCAGCAGCTTTGGGTCAGGGGAAGCTTTCTTT
TRBJ1-2 | . | . | TRBV6-6 | CASSYGGDYGYTF | TGTGCCAGCAGTTACGGGGGCGACTATGGCTACACCTTC
TRBJ2-5 | . | . | TRBV18 | CASSPGEETQYF | TGTGCCAGCTCACCAGGGGAGGAGACCCAGTACTTC
TRBJ1-3 | . | . | TRBV18 | CASSPTGSTSGNTIYF | TGTGCCAGCTCACCGACAGGATCTACCTCTGGAAACACCATATATTTT
TRBJ2-5 | . | TRBD2 | TRBV24-1 | CATSDRLAGGAHHF | TGTGCCACCAGTGATAGGTTAGCGGGGGGCGCTCATCACTTC
TRBJ1-1 | . | . | TRBV3-1/TRBV3-2 | CASSGRPGERTEAFF | TGTGCCAGCAGCGGAAGGCCAGGGGAACGGACTGAAGCTTTCTTT
TRBJ2-2 | . | . | TRBV11-3 | CASTPPWGGLNTGELFF | TGTGCCAGCACCCCACCCTGGGGGGGGCTCAACACCGGGGAGCTGTTTTTT
TRBJ2-5 | . | . | TRBV5-1 | CASSLEGRGQETQYF | TGCGCCAGCAGCTTGGAAGGGAGAGGGCAAGAGACCCAGTACTTC
TRBJ2-5 | . | . | TRBV7-8 | CASSSKETQYF | TGTGCCAGCAGCTCCAAAGAGACCCAGTACTTC
TRBJ1-3 | . | TRBD1 | TRBV6-5 | CASSRTGVGNTIYF | TGTGCCAGCAGTAGGACAGGGGTTGGAAACACCATATATTTT
TRBJ1-1 | . | TRBD1 | TRBV6-6 | CASSRSGTGPMNTEAFF | TGTGCCAGCAGTCGATCCGGGACAGGGCCAATGAACACTGAAGCTTTCTTT
TRBJ1-6 | few | . | TRBV3-1/TRBV3-2 | CASKTATHNSPLHF | TGTGCCAGCAAAACAGCCACCCATAATTCACCCCTCCACTTT
TRBJ1-1 | few | . | TRBV7-2 | CASILGGTNTEAFF | TGTGCCAGCATCCTAGGAGGGACCAACACTGAAGCTTTCTTT
TRBJ1-2 | . | . | TRBV3-1/TRBV3-2 | CASSQVSGDYGYTF | TGTGCCAGCAGCCAAGTTTCAGGGGACTATGGCTACACCTTC
TRBJ2-3 | . | TRBD1 | TRBV3-1/TRBV3-2 | CASSQEGQGSDTQYF | TGTGCCAGCAGCCAAGAAGGACAGGGCTCAGATACGCAGTATTTT
TRBJ2-7 | . | . | TRBV7-9 | CASRSPRGGTYEQYF | TGTGCCAGCAGATCGCCCAGGGGCGGAACCTACGAGCAGTACTTC
TRBJ1-6 | once | . | TRBV14 | CASSQRGFPYNSPLHF | TGTGCCAGCAGCCAGCGGGGGTTCCCCTATAATTCACCCCTCCACTTT
TRBJ1-6 | once | . | TRBV5-1 | CASSLSGDPYNSPLHF | TGCGCCAGCAGCTTGTCGGGGGATCCCTATAATTCACCCCTCCACTTT
TRBJ1-2 | once | . | TRBV6-6 | CASWGGDYGYTF | TGTGCCAGCTGGGGAGGGGACTATGGCTACACCTTC
TRBJ2-5 | . | . | TRBV28 | CASSPGQSRETQYF | TGTGCCAGCAGCCCGGGACAATCGAGAGAGACCCAGTACTTC
TRBJ1-1 | . | . | TRBV7-9 | CASSFGAMNTEAFF | TGTGCCAGCAGCTTTGGGGCCATGAACACTGAAGCTTTCTTT
TRBJ2-2 | . | . | TRBV15 | CATSGPPNRFTNTGELFF | TGTGCCACCAGCGGACCCCCCAACAGGTTTACGAACACCGGGGAGCTGTTTTTT
TRBJ1-5 | few | . | TRBV3-1/TRBV3-2 | CASSQDGGANQPQHF | TGTGCCAGCAGCCAAGATGGAGGGGCAAATCAGCCCCAGCATTTT
TRBJ1-1 | . | TRBD1 | TRBV7-9 | CASSKMGQSMNTEAFF | TGTGCCAGCAGCAAAATGGGACAGTCCATGAACACTGAAGCTTTCTTT
TRBJ1-5 | . | . | TRBV19 | CASTQTGGNQPQHF | TGTGCCAGTACCCAGACAGGAGGCAATCAGCCCCAGCATTTT
TRBJ2-2 | . | TRBD2 | TRBV4-1 | CASSQSAGVWTGELFF | TGCGCCAGCAGCCAGTCCGCGGGGGTGTGGACCGGGGAGCTGTTTTTT
TRBJ2-7 | . | . | TRBV6-5 | CASSYSQGASYEQYF | TGTGCCAGCAGTTACTCGCAAGGAGCATCCTACGAGCAGTACTTC
TRBJ2-3 | . | . | TRBV5-6 | CASSFQGTDTQYF | TGTGCCAGCAGCTTCCAGGGAACAGATACGCAGTATTTT
TRBJ2-7 | . | . | TRBV18 | CASSPSEGQPLEQYF | TGTGCCAGCTCACCGTCGGAAGGACAGCCTCTTGAGCAGTACTTC
TRBJ2-3 | . | . | TRBV11-2 | CASSSAQGQSTDTQYF | TGTGCCAGCAGCTCTGCGCAAGGACAGTCCACAGATACGCAGTATTTT
TRBJ2-3 | . | TRBD2 | TRBV28 | CASSIPLSVAGGRSTDTQYF | TGTGCCAGCAGCATCCCTCTTTCGGTAGCGGGGGGCCGAAGCACAGATACGCAGTATTTT
TRBJ2-3 | . | TRBD2 | TRBV5-1 | CASSFLAGGTDTQYF | TGCGCCAGCAGCTTTCTAGCGGGGGGCACAGATACGCAGTATTTT
TRBJ2-6 | . | TRBD1 | TRBV5-1 | CASRQGASGANVLTF | TGCGCCTCACGGCAGGGGGCTTCTGGGGCCAACGTCCTGACTTTC
TRBJ2-1 | . | TRBD2 | TRBV2 | CASRASGGHYNEQFF | TGTGCCAGCAGGGCCAGCGGGGGCCATTACAATGAGCAGTTCTTC
TRBJ1-2 | . | . | TRBV7-9 | CASSLVQDSYGYTF | TGTGCCAGCAGCTTAGTCCAGGACAGCTATGGCTACACCTTC
TRBJ1-2 | . | TRBD1 | TRBV12-3/TRBV12-4 | CASSLGVDRVYTF | TGTGCCAGCAGTTTAGGTGTGGACAGGGTCTACACCTTC
TRBJ1-3 | . | . | TRBV30 | CAWQQGSGNTIYF | TGTGCCTGGCAACAGGGATCAGGAAACACCATATATTTT
TRBJ1-1 | . | . | TRBV7-8 | CASSLDREKAFF | TGTGCCAGCAGCTTAGACCGGGAGAAAGCTTTCTTT
TRBJ2-3 | . | TRBD1 | TRBV5-1 | CASSLEGQGVHTQYF | TGCGCCAGCAGCTTGGAAGGACAGGGGGTTCATACGCAGTATTTT
TRBJ2-3 | . | . | TRBV2 | CASSPRPTDTQYF | TGTGCCAGCAGTCCTAGACCAACAGATACGCAGTATTTT
TRBJ2-7 | . | . | TRBV6-6 | CASSGDTGYEQYF | TGTGCCAGCAGTGGGGACACAGGATACGAGCAGTACTTC
TRBJ1-5 | . | . | TRBV7-2 | CASGTGDQPQHF | TGTGCCAGCGGAACAGGTGATCAGCCCCAGCATTTT
TRBJ2-7 | . | . | TRBV12-2 | CASRLARPSGVYEQYF | TGTGCAAGTCGCTTAGCGAGGCCTAGCGGTGTGTACGAGCAGTACTTC
TRBJ1-1 | . | TRBD1 | TRBV25-1 | CASSPRQGGNTEAFF | TGTGCCAGCAGTCCCCGACAGGGGGGGAACACTGAAGCTTTCTTT
TRBJ2-7 | . | TRBD1 | TRBV14 | CASSPDRARLEQYF | TGTGCCAGCAGTCCGGACAGGGCCCGGCTCGAGCAGTACTTC
TRBJ1-6 | . | . | TRBV2 | CASAGGPYNSPLHF | TGTGCCAGCGCCGGGGGGCCCTATAATTCACCCCTCCACTTT
TRBJ2-7 | . | . | TRBV6-6 | CASSYSGQVSEQYF | TGTGCCAGCAGTTACTCGGGCCAAGTCAGCGAGCAGTACTTC
TRBJ1-6 | . | . | TRBV19 | CASSKGKKGNSPLHF | TGTGCCAGTAGTAAAGGGAAGAAGGGGAATTCACCCCTCCACTTT
TRBJ1-5 | . | . | TRBV23-1 | CASSRASNKGFFRNQPQHF | TGCGCCAGCAGTCGTGCGAGCAATAAGGGGTTTTTTAGGAATCAGCCCCAGCATTTT
TRBJ2-3 | . | . | TRBV7-2 | CASSQAGDTQYF | TGTGCCAGCAGTCAAGCAGGGGATACGCAGTATTTT
TRBJ2-7 | . | . | TRBV9 | CASSTRDSLYEQYF | TGTGCCAGCAGCACGCGGGACAGCCTCTACGAGCAGTACTTC
TRBJ2-7 | . | TRBD2 | TRBV7-2 | CASSLAPAGGFYEQYF | TGTGCCAGCAGCTTAGCCCCCGCGGGGGGGTTCTACGAGCAGTACTTC